Listed below are T cell receptor beta chains from one sample, sequenced in a study of T cell repertoires in urothelial bladder cancer. TCRdb's table, derived via immunoSEQ multiplex PCR, lists solely in-frame clones and lacks some. The sample has just under 2,500 clones; 68% are singletons. The source material was bladder tissue. The receptors were gathered from a human donor with a benign inflammatory bladder lesion. Each CDR3 is given with its conserved first and last residue. D genes are given only for firm matches. Part of the rows lack a size; the others show once, few, many or a class for expanded clones.

clone_size: NA
d_call: NA
v_call: TRBV18
j_call: TRBJ2-2
cdr3_nt: TGTGCCAGCTCAGCCACTAAACTTAACACCGGGGAGCTGTTTTTT
cdr3_aa: CASSATKLNTGELFF

clone_size: NA
d_call: NA
v_call: TRBV6-6
j_call: TRBJ1-1
cdr3_nt: TGTGCCAGCAGGACCTCAGCGAACACTGAAGCTTTCTTT
cdr3_aa: CASRTSANTEAFF

clone_size: NA
d_call: NA
v_call: TRBV5-3
j_call: TRBJ1-1
cdr3_nt: TGTGCCAGCAGCTTGTACGGGCACACTGAAGCTTTCTTT
cdr3_aa: CASSLYGHTEAFF

clone_size: NA
d_call: NA
v_call: TRBV30
j_call: TRBJ1-1
cdr3_nt: TGTGCCTCGCAGGGCACTGAAGCTTTCTTT
cdr3_aa: CASQGTEAFF

clone_size: NA
d_call: NA
v_call: TRBV7-2
j_call: TRBJ2-2
cdr3_nt: TGTGCCAGCAGCTTAGTGGCTAGCGTTGTCACCGGGGAGCTGTTTTTT
cdr3_aa: CASSLVASVVTGELFF

clone_size: NA
d_call: TRBD2
v_call: TRBV5-1
j_call: TRBJ2-3
cdr3_nt: TGCGCCAGCAGCTTGGGAGGGACTAGCCCCTCAGATACGCAGTATTTT
cdr3_aa: CASSLGGTSPSDTQYF

clone_size: NA
d_call: NA
v_call: TRBV6-6
j_call: TRBJ2-6
cdr3_nt: TGTGCCAGCCTCACTACTACTGGGGCCAACGTCCTGACTTTC
cdr3_aa: CASLTTTGANVLTF

clone_size: NA
d_call: TRBD1
v_call: TRBV2
j_call: TRBJ1-2
cdr3_nt: TGTGCCAGCAGTGAAGCGCTGACAGGGATTGGCTACACCTTC
cdr3_aa: CASSEALTGIGYTF

clone_size: few
d_call: NA
v_call: TRBV14
j_call: TRBJ1-2
cdr3_nt: TGTGCCAGCAGCCAAGATCTTAACAGGGAATATGGCTACACCTTC
cdr3_aa: CASSQDLNREYGYTF

clone_size: NA
d_call: NA
v_call: TRBV10-1
j_call: TRBJ2-1
cdr3_nt: TGCGCCAGCAGTGCCACGAAGTGGGGCAGCCCGCCTCACAATGAGCAGTTCTTC
cdr3_aa: CASSATKWGSPPHNEQFF

clone_size: few
d_call: NA
v_call: TRBV4-3
j_call: TRBJ1-2
cdr3_nt: TGCGCCAGCAGCCCCGGTCAGGGCTTTAACTATGGCTACACCTTC
cdr3_aa: CASSPGQGFNYGYTF

clone_size: few
d_call: TRBD1
v_call: TRBV19
j_call: TRBJ1-2
cdr3_nt: TGTGCCAGTAGAGGGAGGGGGCGAGAGGATGGCTACACCTTC
cdr3_aa: CASRGRGREDGYTF

clone_size: NA
d_call: TRBD1
v_call: TRBV25-1
j_call: TRBJ1-2
cdr3_nt: TGTGCCAGCAGTGGAACAGGGGGCAATGGCTACACCTTC
cdr3_aa: CASSGTGGNGYTF

clone_size: NA
d_call: TRBD1
v_call: TRBV7-2
j_call: TRBJ2-4
cdr3_nt: TGTGCCAGCAGCTCACAGGGACAGGGGGACATTCAGTACTTC
cdr3_aa: CASSSQGQGDIQYF

clone_size: NA
d_call: NA
v_call: TRBV7-7
j_call: TRBJ1-3
cdr3_nt: TGTGCCAGCAGCCAGGGTTTTGGGTCTGGAAACACCATATATTTT
cdr3_aa: CASSQGFGSGNTIYF

clone_size: NA
d_call: NA
v_call: TRBV27
j_call: TRBJ2-3
cdr3_nt: TGTGCCAGCAGTTATGGGACACTGGGCACAGATACGCAGTATTTT
cdr3_aa: CASSYGTLGTDTQYF

clone_size: medium-sized
d_call: NA
v_call: TRBV5-1
j_call: TRBJ1-4
cdr3_nt: TGCGCCAGCAGCTTTACGAAGGCAACTAATGAAAAACTGTTTTTT
cdr3_aa: CASSFTKATNEKLFF

clone_size: NA
d_call: NA
v_call: TRBV7-9
j_call: TRBJ1-5
cdr3_nt: TGTGCCAGCAGCAATGTGGGGGGCGCGGGACAGCCCCAGCATTTT
cdr3_aa: CASSNVGGAGQPQHF

clone_size: once
d_call: NA
v_call: TRBV6-5
j_call: TRBJ1-2
cdr3_nt: TGTGCCAGCAGGAAAAGGGCAGGGGACTATGGCTACACCTTC
cdr3_aa: CASRKRAGDYGYTF

clone_size: NA
d_call: TRBD2
v_call: TRBV29-1
j_call: TRBJ2-1
cdr3_nt: TGCAGCGCCGCGACTAGCGGGAGTTTGGATGAGCAGTTCTTC
cdr3_aa: CSAATSGSLDEQFF

clone_size: NA
d_call: TRBD2
v_call: TRBV18
j_call: TRBJ2-3
cdr3_nt: TGTGCCAGCTCTCCCCGACTAGCGGGAGTGACAGATACGCAGTATTTT
cdr3_aa: CASSPRLAGVTDTQYF

clone_size: NA
d_call: TRBD2
v_call: TRBV7-2
j_call: TRBJ2-5
cdr3_nt: TGTGCCAGCAGCTTAGGGGGACTAGCGGGAACGGGGACCCAGTACTTC
cdr3_aa: CASSLGGLAGTGTQYF

clone_size: few
d_call: TRBD1
v_call: TRBV30
j_call: TRBJ1-6
cdr3_nt: TGTGCCTGGAGTGCCCTACAGGGGCCAGATTCACCCCTCCACTTT
cdr3_aa: CAWSALQGPDSPLHF

clone_size: NA
d_call: NA
v_call: TRBV30
j_call: TRBJ2-7
cdr3_nt: TGTGCCTGGAAACGACCTCCGGGGGCCCTGTCCTACGAGCAGTACTTC
cdr3_aa: CAWKRPPGALSYEQYF